One sample yielded the 13 T cell receptor beta chains listed below, sequenced in a study of cytomegalovirus exposure and HLA in healthy donors. PCR employed 60 Vbeta and 13 Jbeta primers. TCRdb keeps only in-frame clones here, not all; method: immunoSEQ multiplex PCR. The profile shows under 200,000 clones, about three quarters of them singletons. The sample taken for sequencing was PBMCs. The receptors derive from a man in his forties or fifties in good health and CMV-seronegative.

The chain combines TRBV29-1 with TRBJ1-1, with a weak D call TRBD1 (5 bases). CDR1 SQVTM and CDR2 ANQGSEA come from the germline V gene. V was shortened by 8 bases and J by 5 bases, with 15 bases between the two germline ends. The CDR3 contains 12 residues. The CDR3 is CSFVTVGTEAFF. For the CDR3, the DNA is TGCAGCTTCGTGACAGTAGGAACTGAAGCTTTCTTT.

The rearrangement uses TRBV5-1 and TRBJ2-5; TRBD1 agrees at 9 bases. V shed 4 bases and J 5 bases; nucleotides not matched to a gene: 6. CDR3 size: 14 residues. Germline V gene lookup returns CDR1 SGHRS and CDR2 YFSETQ. CDR3 amino acids: CASSPDRGRETQYF. The CDR3, as DNA: TGCGCCAGCAGCCCGGACAGGGGTAGGGAGACCCAGTACTTC.

The chain joins TRBV28 to TRBJ2-7, with 10 bases matching TRBD2. This CDR3 comprises 17 residues. Germline V CDR1 and CDR2: MDHEN, SYDVKM. V was pared by 2 bases and J by 6 bases, with 13 bases of the junction left unmatched. CDR3 sequence (DNA): TGTGCCAGCAGTTTAAGTCCAGCGGGAGGGCCTTATCCCGAGCAGTACTTC. Translated: CASSLSPAGGPYPEQYF.

The chain couples TRBV10-3 to TRBJ2-6; D ambiguous. V was cut by 0 bases and J by 0 bases, with 9 bases left in between. This CDR3 comprises 17 residues. Germline V gene sequence: CDR1 ENHRY, CDR2 SYGVKD. Here the CDR3 DNA reads TGTGCCATCAGTGAGTCGATACTTCGCTCTGGGGCCAACGTCCTGACTTTC. Amino acid sequence: CAISESILRSGANVLTF.

This clone has just a few counts. The chain recombines TRBV6-6 with TRBJ2-2, with 7 bases matching TRBD1. The germline V gene has CDR1 MNHNY and CDR2 SVGAGI (reference sequence). The ends lost 10 bases at V and 2 bases at J; junction bases unmatched: 4. The CDR3 length is 13 residues. The CDR3 nucleotides read TGTGCCACGGGACAGAGAAACACCGGGGAGCTGTTTTTT. Encoded protein: CATGQRNTGELFF.

The table lists this clone with a few counts. The chain links TRBV7-2 to TRBJ1-6; D is undetermined. The CDR3 is made up of 16 amino acids. V was cut by 2 bases and J by 5 bases, with 13 bases left in between. CDR1 is SGHTA, CDR2 FQGNSA, per germline. CDR3 DNA: TGTGCCAGCAGCTTAACGTTCGGGAGGAATAATTCACCCCTCCACTTT. Amino acid sequence: CASSLTFGRNNSPLHF.

The chain carries TRBV29-1 and TRBJ2-1, with 10 bases lining up with TRBD2. V gave up 5 bases and J gave up 10 bases; unmatched junction bases: 8. CDR1 SQVTM and CDR2 ANQGSEA come from the germline V gene. The CDR3 loop spans 13 amino acids. The CDR3 loop is CSVPLAGVPEQFF. In nucleotides, the CDR3 is TGCAGCGTTCCGCTAGCGGGAGTACCAGAGCAGTTCTTC.

The chain carries TRBV5-6 and TRBJ2-1; tentative D call: TRBD2 (5 bases). Trimming shortened V by 4 bases and J by 6 bases, and 20 bases separated the two germline ends. Germline V lookup: CDR1 SGHDT, CDR2 YYEEEE. The CDR3 runs to 16 residues. The CDR3 is CASSREGLRLFNEQFF. The DNA for the CDR3 is TGTGCCAGCAGCCGAGAAGGACTGCGCCTCTTCAATGAGCAGTTCTTC.

The chain has TRBV12-5 and TRBJ2-7; D possibly corresponds to TRBD2 (5 bases). The germline V gene has CDR1 LGHNT and CDR2 FRNRAP. Trimming took 3 bases from V and 5 from J, leaving 5 bases between them. The CDR3 consists of 11 residues. DNA for the CDR3: TGTGCTAGTGGTTTCGGGGACGAGCAGTACTTC. This encodes CASGFGDEQYF.

This clone has a handful of counts. The V gene is TRBV7-2, the J gene TRBJ1-1; 12 bases map to TRBD1. The germline gives CDR1 SGHTA, CDR2 FQGNSA. Losses at the gene ends were 4 bases for V and 1 base for J; bases not matched to a gene: 4. This CDR3 has 16 residues. The CDR3 DNA reads as TGTGCCAGCAGCTCCCGGGACAGGGGGCCGAACACTGAAGCTTTCTTT. Its translation is CASSSRDRGPNTEAFF.

The chain recombines TRBV2 with TRBJ2-1; 15 bases fit TRBD2. Looked up from germline, CDR1 is SNHLY and CDR2 is FYNNEI. J lost 9 bases, V lost 3 bases, and 6 bases had no gene match. The CDR3 runs 16 residues. The CDR3 loop reads CASSEGLAGGFAEQFF. CDR3 DNA: TGTGCCAGCAGTGAGGGACTAGCGGGAGGATTTGCTGAGCAGTTCTTC.

The chain has TRBV5-4 and TRBJ2-5; 10 nucleotides line up with TRBD2. Germline values: CDR1 SGHNT, CDR2 YYREEE (reference sequence). The V segment lost 0 bases and the J segment 4 bases; nucleotides outside the gene matches: 9. The CDR3 loop spans 17 amino acids. CDR3 loop: CASSLALAGGVRETQYF. The CDR3 nucleotides are TGTGCCAGCAGCTTGGCCTTAGCGGGGGGTGTTAGAGAGACCCAGTACTTC.

The chain joins TRBV10-3 to TRBJ2-4; D is perhaps TRBD2 (7 bases). Germline CDR1 and CDR2: ENHRY and SYGVKD. This CDR3 is 18 amino acids long. The V end lost 4 bases, the J end lost 0 bases, and 19 bases lay between the germline ends. The CDR3 spells CAISGGGGTNIAKNIQYF. The CDR3 DNA reads TGTGCCATCAGTGGAGGGGGGGGGACCAACATAGCCAAAAACATTCAGTACTTC.